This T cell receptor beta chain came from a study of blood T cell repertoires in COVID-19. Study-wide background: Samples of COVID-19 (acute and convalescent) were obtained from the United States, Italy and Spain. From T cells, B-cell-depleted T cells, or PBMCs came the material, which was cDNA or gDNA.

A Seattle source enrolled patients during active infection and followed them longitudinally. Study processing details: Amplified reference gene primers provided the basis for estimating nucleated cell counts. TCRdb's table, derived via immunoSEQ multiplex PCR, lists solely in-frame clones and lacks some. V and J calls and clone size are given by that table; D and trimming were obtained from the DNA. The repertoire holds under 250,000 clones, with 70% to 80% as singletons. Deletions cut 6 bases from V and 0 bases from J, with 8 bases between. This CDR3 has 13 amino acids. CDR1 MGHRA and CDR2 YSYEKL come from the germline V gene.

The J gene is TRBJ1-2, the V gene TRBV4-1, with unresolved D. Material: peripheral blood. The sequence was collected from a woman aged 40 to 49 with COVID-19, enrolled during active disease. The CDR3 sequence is CASRGPANYGYTF. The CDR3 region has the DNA TGCGCCAGCAGGGGCCCCGCTAACTATGGCTACACCTTC.